This TCR beta chain was captured by sequencing in a study of shared clonotypes between healthy human individuals. The protocol was immunoSEQ multiplex PCR, while the TCRdb copy is restricted to in-frame clones and leaves out a portion. The table includes over a million clones, about 75% detected once. Trimming removed 0 bases from V and 3 bases from J, with 13 bases in between. From germline, CDR1 is SGDLS and CDR2 YYNGEE. The length of the CDR3 is 17 residues. The gene calls are TRBV9 and TRBJ2-6, with a tentative D call TRBD1 (5 bases). The TCR originated in a man younger than 35 in good health. Sequencing was performed on memory CD4+ T cells sorted from blood. The subset denotes: CD45RA-negative fraction. CDR3: CASSVAQQGSGANVLTF. DNA of the CDR3: TGTGCCAGCAGCGTAGCCCAGCAGGGAAGTGGGGCCAACGTCCTGACTTTC.